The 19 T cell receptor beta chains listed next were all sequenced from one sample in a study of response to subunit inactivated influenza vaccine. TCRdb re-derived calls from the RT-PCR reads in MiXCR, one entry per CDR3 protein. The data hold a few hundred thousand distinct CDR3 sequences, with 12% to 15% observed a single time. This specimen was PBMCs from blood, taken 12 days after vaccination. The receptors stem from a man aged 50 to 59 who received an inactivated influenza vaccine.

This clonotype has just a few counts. The CDR3 coding sequence is TGCGCCAGCAGCAGCAGGGGTTCCTATGGCTACACCTTC. This gives the protein CASSSRGSYGYTF. The V and J genes are TRBV5-1 and TRBJ1-2; possibly TRBD1 for D (6 bases). The CDR3 runs to 13 residues. Per germline, CDR1 SGHRS and CDR2 YFSETQ. The ends were cut back, 4 bases at V and 4 bases at J, with 11 bases in the middle.

The CDR3 DNA reads as TGCGCCAGCAGCTCCAATCGACCAGTCTCAGAGCTGTTTTTT. Translation: CASSSNRPVSELFF. The chain employs TRBV5-1 and TRBJ2-2; D remains ambiguous. Germline loops: CDR1 SGHRS, CDR2 YFSETQ. Between the trimmed V and J ends, which lost 3 bases and 11 bases, there was a span of 17 bases. This CDR3 spans 14 amino acids.

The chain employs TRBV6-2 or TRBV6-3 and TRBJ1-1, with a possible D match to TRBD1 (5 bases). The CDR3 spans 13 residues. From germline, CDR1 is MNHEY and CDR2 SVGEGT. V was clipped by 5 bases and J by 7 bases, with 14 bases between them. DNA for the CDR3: TGTGCCAGCAGTCTTACCCCCAGGGTTGAAGCTTTCTTT. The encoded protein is CASSLTPRVEAFF.

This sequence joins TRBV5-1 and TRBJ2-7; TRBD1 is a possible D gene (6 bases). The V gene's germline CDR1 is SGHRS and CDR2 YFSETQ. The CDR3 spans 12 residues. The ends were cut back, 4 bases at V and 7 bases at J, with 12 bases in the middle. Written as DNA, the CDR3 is TGCGCCAGCAGCCGCAGACAGGAAGAGCAGTACTTC. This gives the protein CASSRRQEEQYF.

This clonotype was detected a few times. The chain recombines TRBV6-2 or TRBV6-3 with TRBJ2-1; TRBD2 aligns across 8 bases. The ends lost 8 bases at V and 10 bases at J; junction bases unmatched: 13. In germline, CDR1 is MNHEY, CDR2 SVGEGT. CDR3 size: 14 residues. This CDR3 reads CASRVAGGSGEQFF. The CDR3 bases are TGTGCCAGCCGGGTCGCGGGGGGCTCCGGGGAGCAGTTCTTC.

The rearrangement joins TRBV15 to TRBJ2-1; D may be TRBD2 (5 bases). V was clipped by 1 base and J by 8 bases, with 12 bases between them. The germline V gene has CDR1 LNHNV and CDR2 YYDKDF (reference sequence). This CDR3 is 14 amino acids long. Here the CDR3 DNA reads TGTGCCACCAGCAGAGTTTCGGGAAGCGATGAGCAGTTCTTC. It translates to CATSRVSGSDEQFF.

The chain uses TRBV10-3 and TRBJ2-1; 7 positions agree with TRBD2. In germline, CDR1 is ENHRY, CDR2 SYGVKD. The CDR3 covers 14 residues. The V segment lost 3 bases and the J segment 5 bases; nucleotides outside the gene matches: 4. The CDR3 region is CAISDPGLNNEQFF. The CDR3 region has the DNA TGTGCCATCAGTGACCCGGGACTAAACAATGAGCAGTTCTTC.

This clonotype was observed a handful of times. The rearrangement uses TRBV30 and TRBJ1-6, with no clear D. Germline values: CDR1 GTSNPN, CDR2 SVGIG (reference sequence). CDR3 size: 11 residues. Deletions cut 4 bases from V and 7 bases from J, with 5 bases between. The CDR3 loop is CAWNKNSPLHF. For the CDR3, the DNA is TGTGCCTGGAACAAGAATTCACCCCTCCACTTT.

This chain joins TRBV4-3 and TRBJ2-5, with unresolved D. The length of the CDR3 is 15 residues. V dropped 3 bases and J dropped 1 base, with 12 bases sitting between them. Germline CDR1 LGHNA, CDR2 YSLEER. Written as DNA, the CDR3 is TGCGCCAGCAGCCAGCAGCCCGGGTCCCAAGAGACCCAGTACTTC. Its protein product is CASSQQPGSQETQYF.

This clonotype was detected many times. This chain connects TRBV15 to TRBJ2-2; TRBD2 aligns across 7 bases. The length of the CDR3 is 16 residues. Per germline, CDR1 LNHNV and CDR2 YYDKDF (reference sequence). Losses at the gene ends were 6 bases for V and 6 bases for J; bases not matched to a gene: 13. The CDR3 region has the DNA TGTGCCACCAGTGGTGCGGCGGGGGTAGGTGCCGGGGAGCTGTTTTTT. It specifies CATSGAAGVGAGELFF.

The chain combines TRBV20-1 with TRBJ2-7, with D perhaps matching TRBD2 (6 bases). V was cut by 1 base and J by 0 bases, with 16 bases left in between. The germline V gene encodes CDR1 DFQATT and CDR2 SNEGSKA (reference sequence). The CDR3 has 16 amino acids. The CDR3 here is CSARVLGGASSYEQYF. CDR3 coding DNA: TGCAGTGCTAGAGTTCTCGGGGGTGCGAGCTCCTACGAGCAGTACTTC.

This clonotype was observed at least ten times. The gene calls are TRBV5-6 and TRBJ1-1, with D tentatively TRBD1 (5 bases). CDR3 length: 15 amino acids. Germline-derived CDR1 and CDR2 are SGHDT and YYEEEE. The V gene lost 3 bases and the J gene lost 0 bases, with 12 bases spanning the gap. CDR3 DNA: TGTGCCAGCAGCTCACCGGGGGTCATGAACACTGAAGCTTTCTTT. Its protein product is CASSSPGVMNTEAFF. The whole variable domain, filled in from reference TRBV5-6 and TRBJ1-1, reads DAGVTQSPTHLIKTRGQQVTLRCSPKSGHDTVSWYQQALGQGPQFIFQYYEEEERQRGNFPDRFSGHQFPNYSSELNVNALLLGDSALYLCASSSPGVMNTEAFFGQGTRLTVV.

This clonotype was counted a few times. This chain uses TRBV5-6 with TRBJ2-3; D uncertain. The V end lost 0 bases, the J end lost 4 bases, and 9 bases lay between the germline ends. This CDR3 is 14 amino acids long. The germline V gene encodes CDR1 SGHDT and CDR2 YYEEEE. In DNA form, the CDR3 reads TGTGCCAGCAGCTTGGAATTAGCCCCAGATACGCAGTATTTT. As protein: CASSLELAPDTQYF.

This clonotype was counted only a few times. The CDR3 coding sequence is TGTGCCACCAGCAGAGAATGGGGAGAGAACACTGAAGCTTTCTTT. Translating gives CATSREWGENTEAFF. The gene calls are TRBV15 and TRBJ1-1, with D hard to call. Germline lookup yields CDR1 LNHNV and CDR2 YYDKDF (reference sequence). The V and J ends lost 0 bases and 1 base respectively, with 9 bases between them. This CDR3 has 15 amino acids.

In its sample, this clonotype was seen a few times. The CDR3 nucleotides are TGTGCCAGCAGTTACTTACAGTCCCTTCAATCACCCCTCCACTTT. It yields the protein CASSYLQSLQSPLHF. The chain carries TRBV6-5 and TRBJ1-6; D gene unclear. The length of the CDR3 is 15 residues. The germline CDR1 and CDR2 sequences are MNHEY and SVGAGI. V was shortened by 1 base and J by 10 bases, with 14 bases between the two germline ends.

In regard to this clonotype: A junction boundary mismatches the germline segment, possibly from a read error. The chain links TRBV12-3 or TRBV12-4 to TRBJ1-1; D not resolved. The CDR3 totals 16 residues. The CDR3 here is CASSPPRGSMNTGAFF. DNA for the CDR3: TGTGCCAGCAGTCCCCCCCGTGGGAGTATGAACACTGGAGCTTTCTTT.

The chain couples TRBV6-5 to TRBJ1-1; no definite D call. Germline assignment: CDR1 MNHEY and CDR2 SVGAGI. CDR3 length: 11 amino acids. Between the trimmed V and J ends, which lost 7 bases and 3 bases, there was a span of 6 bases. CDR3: CASTGDTEAFF. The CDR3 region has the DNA TGTGCCAGCACCGGAGACACTGAAGCTTTCTTT.

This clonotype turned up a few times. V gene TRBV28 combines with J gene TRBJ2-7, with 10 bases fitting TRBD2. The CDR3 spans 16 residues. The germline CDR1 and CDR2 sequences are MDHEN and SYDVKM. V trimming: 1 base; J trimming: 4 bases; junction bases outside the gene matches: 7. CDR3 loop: CASSLSGLATNYEQYF. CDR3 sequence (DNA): TGTGCCAGCAGTTTATCGGGACTAGCGACGAATTACGAGCAGTACTTC.

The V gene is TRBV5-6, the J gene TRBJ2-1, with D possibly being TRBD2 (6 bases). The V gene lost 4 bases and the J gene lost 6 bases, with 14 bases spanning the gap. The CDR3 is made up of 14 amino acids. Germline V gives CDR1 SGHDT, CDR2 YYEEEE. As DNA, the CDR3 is TGTGCCAGCAGCGGGTCGGGGGTAGGCAATGAGCAGTTCTTC. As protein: CASSGSGVGNEQFF.